This T cell receptor (beta chain) emerged from a study of OX40 agonist ivuxolimab in advanced cancers. Profiled with immunoSEQ multiplex PCR; TCRdb holds only in-frame clones, not every one. The repertoire consists of over 20,000 clones, with 84% occurring once and the leading ten covering more than 30%. The length of the CDR3 is 13 residues. The germline V gene encodes CDR1 GTSNPN and CDR2 SVGIG (reference sequence). Trimming took 1 base from V and 4 from J; bases not matched to a gene: 2. This TCR was sampled from an adult with an advanced solid tumor such as melanoma, head and neck, liver or kidney cancer. V and J are TRBV30 and TRBJ1-2, with TRBD1 identical over 8 bases. The material sequenced was CD4+ or CD8+ T cells sorted from blood, taken in a trial of the OX40 agonist ivuxolimab. CDR3 sequence reads: CAWSAGGLYGYTF. CDR3 DNA: TGTGCCTGGAGTGCAGGGGGCCTCTATGGCTACACCTTC.